A selection of T cell receptor beta chains follows, all from one sample in a study of cytomegalovirus exposure and HLA in healthy donors. The protocol was immunoSEQ multiplex PCR, while the TCRdb copy is restricted to in-frame clones and leaves out a portion. The table lists 110,000 to 150,000 clones, just under 85% of them singletons, with 3.5% to 5% in the top ten. Input material: PBMCs. Source of these receptors: a middle-aged man in good health and CMV-seropositive. The CDR3 runs from the conserved cysteine through the conserved F or W. D genes are given only for firm matches. Some rows mark clone size as missing; the rest say once, few, many or name a class of expanded clone.

>.|TRBV11-2|TRBJ2-5|TRBD2
CASSPWTSGGETQYF
TGTGCCAGCAGCCCTTGGACTAGCGGAGGAGAGACCCAGTACTTC
>.|TRBV2|TRBJ2-7|.
CASSELLPPRGYEQYF
TGTGCCAGCAGTGAATTACTTCCCCCGCGAGGATACGAGCAGTACTTC
>.|TRBV15|TRBJ1-1|TRBD1
CATSRVLTRTGALNTEAFF
TGTGCCACCAGCAGAGTCCTAACTCGAACAGGGGCACTGAACACTGAAGCTTTCTTT
>.|TRBV27|TRBJ2-1|TRBD2
CASRGGPGNNEQFF
TGTGCCAGCCGCGGGGGGCCAGGAAACAATGAGCAGTTCTTC
>once|TRBV9|TRBJ1-5|.
CASSVEPRQPQHF
TGTGCCAGCAGCGTAGAGCCGCGTCAGCCCCAGCATTTT
>.|TRBV2|TRBJ2-7|.
CASRPLRTVKQYF
TGTGCCAGCAGACCACTTCGGACAGTCAAGCAGTACTTC
>.|TRBV5-1|TRBJ2-3|TRBD2
CASSSLGGGTDTQYF
TGCGCCAGCAGCTCCCTCGGGGGGGGCACAGATACGCAGTATTTT
>few|TRBV5-1|TRBJ2-1|TRBD2
CASSLWASGPNEQFF
TGCGCCAGCAGCTTGTGGGCTAGCGGACCCAATGAGCAGTTCTTC
>.|TRBV5-1|TRBJ2-3|.
CASSATGQKGTDTQYF
TGCGCCAGCAGCGCAACCGGACAGAAGGGCACAGATACGCAGTATTTT
>.|TRBV7-3|TRBJ2-2|.
CASSFIGAPGELFF
TGTGCCAGCAGCTTTATAGGGGCCCCTGGGGAGCTGTTTTTT
>.|TRBV5-6|TRBJ1-5|.
CASSLAGYSNQPQHF
TGTGCCAGCAGCTTGGCGGGGTATAGCAATCAGCCCCAGCATTTT
>.|TRBV4-3|TRBJ1-2|TRBD1
CASSQGTGGEIYGYTF
TGCGCCAGCAGCCAGGGTACAGGGGGCGAAATCTATGGCTACACCTTC
>.|TRBV4-3|TRBJ1-2|.
CASSQERLLSGYTF
TGCGCCAGCAGCCAAGAAAGACTCCTCTCCGGCTACACCTTC
>.|TRBV6-6|TRBJ1-2|TRBD1
CASSPTGGGYTF
TGTGCCAGCAGTCCGACAGGGGGAGGCTACACCTTC
>.|TRBV7-9|TRBJ2-1|.
CASSLGRTSGYNEQFF
TGTGCCAGCAGCTTAGGGAGGACGTCAGGCTACAATGAGCAGTTCTTC
>.|TRBV11-2|TRBJ2-2|TRBD2
CASSFLAGADTGELFF
TGTGCCAGCAGCTTTTTGGCGGGAGCGGACACCGGGGAGCTGTTTTTT
>.|TRBV7-3|TRBJ2-5|TRBD1
CASSPGQGGETQYF
TGTGCCAGCAGCCCGGGACAGGGAGGAGAGACCCAGTACTTC
>.|TRBV7-9|TRBJ1-2|.
CASRLSGAQRHGYTF
TGTGCCAGCAGGCTTAGCGGGGCTCAGAGGCATGGCTACACCTTC
>.|TRBV30|TRBJ1-1|TRBD1
CAWGGQGGFREAFF
TGTGCCTGGGGGGGACAGGGAGGATTTCGGGAAGCTTTCTTT
>once|TRBV7-3|TRBJ2-1|TRBD2
CASGPTSGAYNEQFF
TGTGCCAGCGGCCCAACTAGCGGGGCCTACAATGAGCAGTTCTTC
>.|TRBV18|TRBJ2-1|TRBD2
CASSPPGGTVRNEQFF
TGTGCCAGCTCACCCCCCGGGGGGACCGTTAGGAATGAGCAGTTCTTC
>few|TRBV29-1|TRBJ2-7|TRBD1
CSGSQGARYEQYF
TGCAGCGGAAGCCAGGGGGCGAGGTACGAGCAGTACTTC
>few|TRBV29-1|TRBJ1-1|.
CSVGQLNTEAFF
TGCAGCGTCGGACAGCTGAACACTGAAGCTTTCTTT
>.|TRBV2|TRBJ1-4|TRBD1
CASRHESTGGNEKLFF
TGTGCCAGCAGACACGAATCCACAGGGGGTAATGAAAAACTGTTTTTT
>.|TRBV7-9|TRBJ2-1|TRBD2
CASSFPTSGSRSSYNEQFF
TGTGCCAGCAGCTTCCCGACTAGCGGGAGCCGTTCCTCCTACAATGAGCAGTTCTTC
>.|TRBV28|TRBJ1-2|.
CASSLQGPYGYTF
TGTGCCAGCAGTTTGCAGGGGCCCTATGGCTACACCTTC
>.|TRBV19|TRBJ2-2|TRBD2
CASSITRESTGELFF
TGTGCCAGTAGTATAACGCGGGAGAGCACCGGGGAGCTGTTTTTT
>.|TRBV5-4|TRBJ1-1|.
CASSLGPGGVGTEAFF
TGTGCCAGCAGCTTGGGGCCCGGTGGAGTGGGCACTGAAGCTTTCTTT
>.|TRBV7-9|TRBJ2-7|TRBD2
CASNPSGGYEQYF
TGTGCCAGCAACCCTAGCGGGGGTTACGAGCAGTACTTC
>.|TRBV11-2|TRBJ2-5|.
CASSPDNFQETQYF
TGTGCCAGCAGCCCAGACAATTTCCAAGAGACCCAGTACTTC
>.|TRBV7-3|TRBJ1-5|.
CASSLNRGQPQHF
TGTGCCAGCAGCTTAAACCGAGGACAGCCCCAGCATTTT
>once|TRBV6-5|TRBJ1-4|TRBD1
CASSKQGQAREKLFF
TGTGCCAGCAGTAAACAAGGACAGGCCCGGGAAAAACTGTTTTTT
>few|TRBV5-6|TRBJ1-4|TRBD1
CASSFGTGVANEKLFF
TGTGCCAGCAGCTTCGGGACAGGGGTGGCTAATGAAAAACTGTTTTTT
>.|TRBV27|TRBJ1-6|.
CASSLSFDSPLHF
TGTGCCAGCAGTTTATCGTTCGATTCACCCCTCCACTTT
>.|TRBV2|TRBJ2-1|TRBD2
CASSRSASGSLEQFF
TGTGCCAGCAGTCGTTCGGCTAGCGGGAGCCTTGAGCAGTTCTTC
>.|TRBV6-5|TRBJ1-2|.
CASRSLQGWGGYTF
TGTGCCAGCAGATCACTGCAGGGGTGGGGGGGCTACACCTTC
>.|TRBV4-1|TRBJ1-2|TRBD1
CASSQARTGRGYTF
TGCGCCAGCAGCCAAGCTAGGACAGGGCGCGGCTACACCTTC
>.|TRBV11-3|TRBJ2-5|.
CASSSYQGTGETQYF
TGTGCCAGCAGCTCCTACCAGGGAACGGGTGAGACCCAGTACTTC
>few|TRBV4-3|TRBJ2-3|.
CASSLRFYFTDTQYF
TGCGCCAGCAGCCTCCGATTCTATTTCACAGATACGCAGTATTTT
>once|TRBV9|TRBJ2-1|.
CASSVDGRPHNEQFF
TGTGCCAGCAGCGTAGATGGGAGGCCCCACAATGAGCAGTTCTTC
>once|TRBV19|TRBJ2-4|.
CASSISSQGTKNIQYF
TGTGCCAGTAGTATTTCGAGCCAGGGGACCAAAAACATTCAGTACTTC
>.|TRBV19|TRBJ1-1|TRBD1
CASSMMGQGNTEAFF
TGTGCCAGTAGTATGATGGGACAGGGGAACACTGAAGCTTTCTTT
>.|TRBV4-3|TRBJ1-2|.
CASSQDQWTDYGYTF
TGCGCCAGCAGCCAAGATCAGTGGACAGACTATGGCTACACCTTC
>few|TRBV7-8|TRBJ2-7|TRBD2
CASSLRASGGFSYEQYF
TGTGCCAGCAGCTTGAGGGCTAGCGGGGGATTCTCCTACGAGCAGTACTTC
>.|TRBV4-3|TRBJ1-1|TRBD1
CASSQSPGQGRESEAFF
TGCGCCAGCAGCCAATCCCCGGGACAGGGGAGGGAGTCTGAAGCTTTCTTT
>.|TRBV29-1|TRBJ2-7|.
CSVESGPTYEQYF
TGCAGCGTTGAGTCAGGGCCTACCTACGAGCAGTACTTC
>.|TRBV25-1|TRBJ1-6|.
CASSERGIYNSPLHF
TGTGCCAGCAGTGAGCGGGGAATCTATAATTCACCCCTCCACTTT
>once|TRBV29-1|TRBJ2-1|TRBD2
CSVEDRLAGGSYNEQFF
TGCAGCGTTGAAGATCGCCTAGCGGGAGGGTCCTACAATGAGCAGTTCTTC
>.|TRBV19|TRBJ1-5|TRBD1
CASRIGQGGQPQHF
TGTGCCAGCCGTATTGGACAGGGGGGACAGCCCCAGCATTTT
>.|TRBV9|TRBJ1-2|.
CASSDANRVVDYGYTF
TGTGCCAGCAGCGACGCTAACAGGGTCGTGGACTATGGCTACACCTTC
>.|TRBV7-9|TRBJ2-1|.
CSSSLEVGGNEQFF
TGTTCCAGCAGCTTAGAGGTGGGGGGAAATGAGCAGTTCTTC
>.|TRBV5-1|TRBJ2-1|TRBD2
CASSFRTSGFNEQFF
TGCGCCAGCAGCTTCCGGACTAGCGGGTTCAATGAGCAGTTCTTC
>few|TRBV5-1|TRBJ1-3|TRBD1
CASSLAPGGGNTIYF
TGCGCCAGCAGCTTGGCCCCAGGGGGAGGAAACACCATATATTTT
>.|TRBV27|TRBJ2-6|.
CASSRAGDKYSGANVLTF
TGTGCCAGCTCCAGGGCGGGGGACAAGTATTCTGGGGCCAACGTCCTGACTTTC
>.|TRBV27|TRBJ2-7|.
CASSLWGEGEQYF
TGTGCCAGCAGTTTATGGGGAGAAGGCGAGCAGTACTTC
>once|TRBV11-2|TRBJ1-2|TRBD1
CASSLDPIRGLYGHTF
TGTGCCAGCAGCTTAGACCCTATTAGGGGGCTCTATGGCCACACCTTC
>few|TRBV7-9|TRBJ2-2|TRBD2
CASSFLAGASGELFF
TGTGCCAGCAGCTTCCTAGCGGGAGCCTCGGGGGAGCTGTTTTTT
>few|TRBV11-2|TRBJ2-5|.
CASSLSLAKKETQYF
TGTGCCAGCAGCTTAAGTCTAGCGAAAAAAGAGACCCAGTACTTC
>few|TRBV7-9|TRBJ2-2|.
CASSPVTGELFF
TGTGCCAGCAGCCCCGTAACCGGGGAGCTGTTTTTT